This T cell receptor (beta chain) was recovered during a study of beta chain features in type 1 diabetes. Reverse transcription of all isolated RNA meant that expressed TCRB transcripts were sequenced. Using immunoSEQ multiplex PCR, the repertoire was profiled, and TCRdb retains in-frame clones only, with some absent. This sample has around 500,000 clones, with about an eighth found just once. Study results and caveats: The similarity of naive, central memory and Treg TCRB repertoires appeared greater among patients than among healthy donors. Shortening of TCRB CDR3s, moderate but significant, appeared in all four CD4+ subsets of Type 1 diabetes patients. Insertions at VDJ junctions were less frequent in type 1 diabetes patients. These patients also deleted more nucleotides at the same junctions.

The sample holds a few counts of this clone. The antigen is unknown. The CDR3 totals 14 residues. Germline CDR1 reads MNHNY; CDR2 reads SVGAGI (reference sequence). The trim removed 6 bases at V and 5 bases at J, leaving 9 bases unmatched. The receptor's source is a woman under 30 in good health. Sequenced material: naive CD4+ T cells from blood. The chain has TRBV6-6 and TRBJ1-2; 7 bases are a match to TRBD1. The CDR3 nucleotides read TGTGCCAGCAGGGACGGGACAGCGATATATGGCTACACCTTC. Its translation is CASRDGTAIYGYTF.